Below are 26 T cell receptor beta chains sequenced from a single sample in a study of blood T cell repertoires in COVID-19. Sequencing used immunoSEQ multiplex PCR; TCRdb keeps in-frame clones, though not all of them. Among 250,000 to 300,000 clones, more than 75% were seen once, and the ten largest hold 2% to 2.5%. Specimen: PBMCs or T cells enriched from blood (not recorded which). The receptors come from a woman in her sixties in a cohort exposed to, infected with or recovered from COVID-19 (not recorded which).

The chain combines TRBV7-3 with TRBJ2-1; D might be TRBD2 (6 bases). This CDR3 is 16 amino acids long. Germline loops: CDR1 SGHTA, CDR2 FQGTGA. The germline V and J ends were trimmed by 2 bases and 0 bases, with 11 bases remaining between them. CDR3 residues: CASSLHGGSSYNEQFF. The DNA of the CDR3 is TGTGCCAGCAGCTTACACGGGGGTTCCTCCTACAATGAGCAGTTCTTC.

This clone was observed once. This chain connects TRBV28 to TRBJ1-2; D unresolved. Germline CDR1 and CDR2: MDHEN and SYDVKM. The CDR3 contains 13 residues. The ends were cut back, 3 bases at V and 4 bases at J, with 9 bases in the middle. In nucleotides, the CDR3 is TGTGCCAGCAGTTTGGGAGAATTCTATGGCTACACCTTC. Amino acids: CASSLGEFYGYTF.

This rearrangement joins TRBV3-1 (or the pseudogene TRBV3-2) to TRBJ2-1; 8 nucleotides match TRBD2. J lost 8 bases, V lost 4 bases, and 7 bases had no gene match. The CDR3 covers 14 residues. Germline V gene data show CDR1 as LGHDT and CDR2 as YNNKEL (reference sequence). The CDR3: CASSPSGRGYEQFF. For the CDR3, the DNA is TGTGCCAGCAGCCCCTCCGGGAGGGGGTATGAGCAGTTCTTC.

Here the CDR3 reads CASMGRNTEAFF. In DNA form, the CDR3 reads TGTGCCAGTATGGGGCGAAACACTGAAGCTTTCTTT. This chain uses TRBV19 with TRBJ1-1, with a tentative D call TRBD1 (5 bases). V dropped 7 bases and J dropped 2 bases, with 8 bases sitting between them. Germline CDR1 is LNHDA and CDR2 is SQIVND (reference sequence). This CDR3 is 12 amino acids long.

This clone came up a few times. V is TRBV30 and J is TRBJ1-3, with D possibly being TRBD1 (5 bases). There are 14 residues in the CDR3. The V gene's germline CDR1 is GTSNPN and CDR2 SVGIG (reference sequence). V lost 7 bases and J 2 bases, leaving 15 bases between the germline ends. The DNA of the CDR3 is TGTGCCTTTTACTTGGGCAGGGCTGGAAACACCATATATTTT. It specifies CAFYLGRAGNTIYF. Filled out from reference TRBV30 and TRBJ1-3, the complete variable domain reads SQTIHQWPATLVQPVGSPLSLECTVEGTSNPNLYWYRQAAGRGLQLLFYSVGIGQISSEVPQNLSASRPQDRQFILSSKKLLLSDSGFYLCAFYLGRAGNTIYFGEGSWLTVV.

This chain uses TRBV7-2 with TRBJ2-1, with 11 bases matching TRBD2. V shed 1 base and J 7 bases; nucleotides not matched to a gene: 3. Germline CDR1 and CDR2: SGHTA and FQGNSA. The CDR3 is 15 residues long. For the CDR3, the DNA is TGTGCCAGCAGCTTAGTACTAGCGGGAGAGAATGAGCAGTTCTTC. It translates to CASSLVLAGENEQFF.

The rearrangement uses TRBV3-1 (or the pseudogene TRBV3-2) and TRBJ1-5; TRBD1 is a possible D gene (5 bases). The V gene's germline CDR1 is LGHDT and CDR2 YNNKEL (reference sequence). This CDR3 spans 19 amino acids. V was clipped by 1 base and J by 0 bases, with 19 bases between them. The CDR3 nucleotides are TGTGCCAGCAGCCAAGGGTACAGGCGTGACCCTTATAGCAATCAGCCCCAGCATTTT. Translated: CASSQGYRRDPYSNQPQHF.

V usage is TRBV15 and J usage is TRBJ2-7; the match to TRBD2 covers 8 bases. Germline V gene data show CDR1 as LNHNV and CDR2 as YYDKDF (reference sequence). Trimming took 5 bases from V and 6 from J; bases not matched to a gene: 15. The CDR3 spans 16 residues. CDR3 DNA sequence: TGTGCCACCAGCTTTGGAGGGACTAGTCGTTTTGTCGAGCAGTACTTC. Residues: CATSFGGTSRFVEQYF.

The V and J genes are TRBV27 and TRBJ2-1, with 8 bases identical to TRBD2. The CDR3 length is 11 residues. The V segment lost 5 bases and the J segment 12 bases; nucleotides outside the gene matches: 3. Germline-derived CDR1 and CDR2 are MNHEY and SMNVEV (reference sequence). CDR3 DNA: TGTGCCAGCAGTCGGGGGGGAGGGCAGTTCTTC. Translating it yields CASSRGGGQFF.

The chain employs TRBV10-3 and TRBJ1-6; D may be TRBD1 (5 bases). The V end lost 6 bases, the J end lost 7 bases, and 13 bases lay between the germline ends. Germline-derived CDR1 and CDR2 are ENHRY and SYGVKD. This CDR3 contains 14 residues. CDR3: CAIRDTGSNSPLHF. CDR3 coding DNA: TGTGCCATCAGAGACACAGGTTCCAATTCACCCCTCCACTTT.

The rearrangement uses TRBV5-1 and TRBJ2-4; 7 bases fit TRBD1. The CDR3 has 14 residues. Germline assignment: CDR1 SGHRS and CDR2 YFSETQ. V lost 4 bases to trimming and J lost 8 bases; unmatched junction nucleotides: 9. The CDR3 sequence: CASSLGTEGDIQYF. The CDR3 nucleotides are TGCGCCAGCAGCCTCGGGACAGAAGGGGACATTCAGTACTTC.

The chain has TRBV7-9 and TRBJ2-3; weak D call: TRBD1 (5 bases). CDR1 and CDR2 (germline): SEHNR, FQNEAQ (reference sequence). The CDR3 extends over 13 amino acids. V dropped 3 bases and J dropped 5 bases, with 9 bases sitting between them. CDR3 sequence: CASSLPGIDTQYF. The CDR3 bases are TGTGCCAGCAGCTTGCCAGGGATAGATACGCAGTATTTT.

This chain links TRBV19 with TRBJ2-1; a weak D match, TRBD2 (5 bases). Germline assignment: CDR1 LNHDA and CDR2 SQIVND (reference sequence). The CDR3 is made up of 13 amino acids. The V end lost 7 bases, the J end lost 9 bases, and 16 bases lay between the germline ends. DNA of the CDR3: TGTGCCAGTAAGGAGGACGGACTCGGTGAGCAGTTCTTC. It codes for CASKEDGLGEQFF.

The CDR3: CASSYRSPGDQPQHF. The CDR3 DNA sequence: TGTGCCAGCAGTTACAGGAGTCCAGGGGATCAGCCCCAGCATTTT. The chain joins TRBV6-5 to TRBJ1-5, with a weak D call TRBD1 (6 bases). The V end lost 2 bases, the J end lost 5 bases, and 13 bases lay between the germline ends. CDR3 size: 15 residues. Looked up from germline, CDR1 is MNHEY and CDR2 is SVGAGI.

V is TRBV28 and J is TRBJ1-2, with 7 bases fitting TRBD1. With V trimmed by 7 bases and J by 4 bases, 6 bases remained unmatched. Germline V lookup: CDR1 MDHEN, CDR2 SYDVKM. This CDR3 is 13 amino acids long. CDR3 region: CASTSTGFYGYTF. The CDR3 nucleotides read TGTGCCAGCACCTCGACAGGGTTCTATGGCTACACCTTC.

Only a few counts were recorded for this clone. This sequence joins TRBV28 and TRBJ2-4; 7 bases align to TRBD1. Trimming removed 5 bases from V and 0 bases from J; junction bases left unmatched: 7. CDR1 and CDR2 from the germline V gene are MDHEN and SYDVKM. The CDR3 extends over 16 amino acids. The CDR3 coding sequence is TGTGCCAGCAGTGTGGGACAGCTCTTAGCCAAAAACATTCAGTACTTC. It translates to CASSVGQLLAKNIQYF.

This chain joins TRBV5-1 and TRBJ2-2, with a possible D match to TRBD1 (5 bases). Germline V gives CDR1 SGHRS, CDR2 YFSETQ. The CDR3 has 15 amino acids. V shed 1 base and J shed 0 bases, with 7 bases lying between them. The CDR3 DNA reads TGCGCCAGCAGCTTGAACAGGCCGAACACCGGGGAGCTGTTTTTT. Its protein is CASSLNRPNTGELFF.

This chain links TRBV27 with TRBJ2-1; TRBD2 matches at 9 bases. Germline V gene sequence: CDR1 MNHEY, CDR2 SMNVEV (reference sequence). This CDR3 contains 18 residues. Trimming took 2 bases from V and 7 from J; bases not matched to a gene: 15. In DNA form, the CDR3 reads TGTGCCAGCAGTTTACGCGTAGGGGCGGGAGGGTTAGATAATGAGCAGTTCTTC. Its translation: CASSLRVGAGGLDNEQFF.

This chain connects TRBV28 to TRBJ1-3, with D possibly matching TRBD1 (5 bases). Trimming took 7 bases from V and 3 from J, leaving 16 bases between them. CDR3 size: 15 residues. The germline V gene encodes CDR1 MDHEN and CDR2 SYDVKM. The CDR3 protein is CASKPDNTHGNTIYF. DNA of the CDR3: TGTGCCAGCAAACCGGACAACACTCATGGAAACACCATATATTTT. Variable domain in full (rest from reference TRBV28 and TRBJ1-3): DVKVTQSSRYLVKRTGEKVFLECVQDMDHENMFWYRQDPGLGLRLIYFSYDVKMKEKGDIPEGYSVSREKKERFSLILESASTNQTSMYLCASKPDNTHGNTIYFGEGSWLTVV.

This clone was observed a single time. J is TRBJ1-1 and V is TRBV7-2; TRBD1 is a possible D gene (6 bases). Trimming shortened V by 3 bases and J by 0 bases, and 8 bases separated the two germline ends. This CDR3 comprises 14 residues. Germline CDR1 is SGHTA and CDR2 is FQGNSA. In nucleotides, the CDR3 is TGTGCCAGCAGCTTGGACAGACTGAACACTGAAGCTTTCTTT. Translation: CASSLDRLNTEAFF.

The V gene is TRBV28, the J gene TRBJ2-3; 8 nucleotides agree with TRBD2. Germline trimming cut 2 bases from V and 0 bases from J; bases unmatched to any gene: 4. The germline V gene has CDR1 MDHEN and CDR2 SYDVKM. This CDR3 contains 16 residues. CDR3 protein: CASSLLAGTSTDTQYF. DNA of the CDR3: TGTGCCAGCAGTTTACTAGCGGGTACAAGCACAGATACGCAGTATTTT. Variable domain in full (rest from reference TRBV28 and TRBJ2-3): DVKVTQSSRYLVKRTGEKVFLECVQDMDHENMFWYRQDPGLGLRLIYFSYDVKMKEKGDIPEGYSVSREKKERFSLILESASTNQTSMYLCASSLLAGTSTDTQYFGPGTRLTVL.

This clone came up once. The chain recombines TRBV7-9 with TRBJ2-5; no clear D gene. The germline gives CDR1 SEHNR, CDR2 FQNEAQ (reference sequence). Trimming removed 6 bases at V and 5 bases at J, with 16 bases between. The length of the CDR3 is 14 residues. This chain's CDR3 is CASSNRADGETQYF. The CDR3, as DNA: TGTGCCAGCAGTAACCGCGCAGACGGGGAGACCCAGTACTTC.

The V call is TRBV7-9, the J call TRBJ1-2; TRBD1 agrees at 8 bases. The CDR3 runs to 15 residues. From germline, CDR1 is SEHNR and CDR2 FQNEAQ (reference sequence). Trimming at V came to 3 bases and at J to 6 bases, leaving 9 bases not matched to a gene. The CDR3 coding sequence is TGTGCCAGCAGCTTCGGATCCGACAGGGGCGATGGCTACACCTTC. Protein: CASSFGSDRGDGYTF. Looking up the rest from reference TRBV7-9 and TRBJ1-2 gives the full variable domain: DTGVSQNPRHKITKRGQNVTFRCDPISEHNRLYWYRQTLGQGPEFLTYFQNEAQLEKSRLLSDRFSAERPKGSFSTLEIQRTEQGDSAMYLCASSFGSDRGDGYTFGSGTRLTVV.

This clone was detected only once. The rearrangement uses TRBV9 and TRBJ2-1; 7 positions match TRBD2. This CDR3 comprises 14 residues. Germline V gene sequence: CDR1 SGDLS, CDR2 YYNGEE. Trimming removed 4 bases from V and 7 bases from J; junction bases left unmatched: 8. In nucleotides, the CDR3 is TGTGCCAGCAGCCCCCAAGCGGGGTTTAATGAGCAGTTCTTC. Its protein is CASSPQAGFNEQFF.

The rearrangement uses TRBV10-2 and TRBJ2-1; TRBD2 aligns across 7 bases. The V gene's germline CDR1 is WSHSY and CDR2 SAAADI. V dropped 6 bases and J dropped 0; count of bases not matched to a gene: 8. This CDR3 has 16 residues. The CDR3 DNA follows: TGCGCCAGCAGGCCTCTAGCGGCGAGCTCCTACAATGAGCAGTTCTTC. Its translation is CASRPLAASSYNEQFF.

The genes are TRBV27 and TRBJ2-2, with TRBD2 identical over 7 bases. Germline values: CDR1 MNHEY, CDR2 SMNVEV (reference sequence). The junction had 6 bases not matched to a gene; V was cut back by 4 bases and J by 4 bases. The length of the CDR3 is 15 residues. CDR3 bases: TGTGCCAGCAGTTGGGGGGGAGGGGCCACCGGGGAGCTGTTTTTT. This codes for CASSWGGGATGELFF.